This T cell receptor (beta chain) comes out of a study of blood T cell repertoires in COVID-19. How the authors handled the data: Reference gene primer amplification gave estimated nucleated cell counts. Using immunoSEQ multiplex PCR, the repertoire was profiled, and TCRdb retains in-frame clones only, with some absent. V, J and clone size are taken as reported in that table, and D and trimming were inferred from the DNA itself. Among approximately 53,000 clones listed, about 90% were seen once. Germline values: CDR1 SGHAT, CDR2 FQDESV (reference sequence). V lost 1 base, J lost 1 base, and 8 bases lay in between. The CDR3 loop spans 15 amino acids.

The sequencing sample was made of peripheral blood. The V and J genes are TRBV11-1 and TRBJ1-5; D not resolved. This receptor was obtained from a woman older than 75 with COVID-19, enrolled during active disease. DNA of the CDR3: TGTGCCAGCAGCTTAGGGCCGGGAAGCAATCAGCCCCAGCATTTT. Translating it yields CASSLGPGSNQPQHF.